A single sample gave rise to the 27 T cell receptor beta chains below, sequenced in a study of cytotoxic CD8 clonotypes in ibrutinib-treated CLL (dated by TCRdb to about 2021). What the time point label conveys for this sample: 12 months on ibrutinib. Libraries were made using the immunoSEQ multiplex PCR assay. Sourced from immuneACCESS, this table was stored by TCRdb with only in-frame sequences that have V and J called. A share of the clones is absent; for the studies checked, an unresolved V gene accounts for under half, and the remainder has no known explanation. For this sample the table gives some 200,000 clones, of which approximately 70% were detected only once. The ten largest clones represent 5.5% to 7% of the sample. The sequencing here drew on PBMCs, taken after 12 months of ibrutinib treatment. The receptors come from a human donor with chronic lymphocytic leukemia.

The CDR3 nucleotides are TGTGCCAGCAGCTTACGGGGCCAAGAGACCCAGTACTTC. Translating gives CASSLRGQETQYF. The chain recombines TRBV11-3 with TRBJ2-5; a weak D match, TRBD2 (5 bases). Germline V gene lookup returns CDR1 SGHNT and CDR2 YENEEA. Between the trimmed V and J ends, which lost 2 bases and 1 base, there was a span of 5 bases. The CDR3 sequence is 13 residues long.

The chain combines TRBV28 with TRBJ1-1; no definite D call. The CDR3 loop spans 10 amino acids. The V end was cut by 4 bases, the J end by 7 bases, with 4 bases between. From germline, CDR1 is MDHEN and CDR2 SYDVKM. The CDR3 nucleotides read TGTGCCAGCAGTTCGTTTGAAGCTTTCTTT. Protein sequence: CASSSFEAFF.

J is TRBJ2-7 and V is TRBV5-1; perhaps TRBD1 as D (6 bases). Trimming shortened V by 4 bases and J by 6 bases, and 14 bases separated the two germline ends. Germline-derived CDR1 and CDR2 are SGHRS and YFSETQ. The CDR3 spans 13 residues. The CDR3 is CASSDTGFGEQYF. DNA for the CDR3: TGCGCCAGCAGCGACACAGGGTTCGGCGAGCAGTACTTC.

The rearrangement uses TRBV12-5 and TRBJ1-5, with unresolved D. The ends were cut back, 5 bases at V and 9 bases at J, with 14 bases in the middle. The germline V gene encodes CDR1 LGHNT and CDR2 FRNRAP. This CDR3 comprises 13 residues. The CDR3 loop is CASGPGAPRPQHF. The CDR3 nucleotides read TGTGCTAGTGGTCCCGGTGCTCCCCGGCCCCAGCATTTT. Full variable domain (remainder filled in from reference TRBV12-5 and TRBJ1-5): DARVTQTPRHKVTEMGQEVTMRCQPILGHNTVFWYRQTMMQGLELLAYFRNRAPLDDSGMPKDRFSAEMPDATLATLKIQPSEPRDSAVYFCASGPGAPRPQHFGDGTRLSIL.

The V gene is TRBV21-1, the J gene TRBJ2-7; the table's D call, TRBD1, has no DNA check behind it. TRBV21-1 is shown as a pseudogene. The length of the CDR3 is 15 residues. CDR3 sequence: CASPKRAGGKYEQYF. The CDR3 DNA reads as TGTGCCAGCCCGAAACGGGCAGGGGGCAAGTACGAGCAGTACTTC.

The chain carries TRBV28 and TRBJ1-1; D remains ambiguous. V dropped 4 bases and J dropped 1 base, with 16 bases sitting between them. The germline CDR1 and CDR2 sequences are MDHEN and SYDVKM. The CDR3 covers 16 residues. DNA for the CDR3: TGTGCCAGCAGTTCGCCCTCAGTGGTGACGAACACTGAAGCTTTCTTT. Translation gives CASSSPSVVTNTEAFF.

The chain recombines TRBV7-2 with TRBJ2-7, with D perhaps matching TRBD1 or TRBD2 (5 bases each). Germline V gene data show CDR1 as SGHTA and CDR2 as FQGNSA. Trimming stripped 1 base from V and 1 base from J, with 8 bases between. This CDR3 spans 14 amino acids. The CDR3 region is CASSLEGSSYEQYF. The CDR3 nucleotides read TGTGCCAGCAGCTTAGAGGGGAGTTCCTACGAGCAGTACTTC.

This clone appeared a few times. V is TRBV7-6 and J is TRBJ1-1; tentatively, D is TRBD1 (6 bases). The CDR3 length is 16 residues. The ends were cut back, 2 bases at V and 2 bases at J, with 15 bases in the middle. CDR1 and CDR2 (germline): SGHVS, FNYEAQ. The CDR3 protein is CASSLTLQGLNTEAFF. The CDR3 nucleotides are TGTGCCAGCAGCTTAACACTACAGGGATTAAACACTGAAGCTTTCTTT.

This clone was detected a few times. The chain carries TRBV7-2 and TRBJ1-2; D is unclear. Germline CDR1 SGHTA, CDR2 FQGNSA. The CDR3 contains 15 residues. With 5 bases removed from V and 0 bases from J, the gap between germline ends came to 13 bases. The CDR3 loop is CASSPAMVPNYGYTF. The DNA of the CDR3 is TGTGCCAGCAGCCCCGCCATGGTTCCTAACTATGGCTACACCTTC.

This chain connects TRBV25-1 to TRBJ1-2; D perhaps matches TRBD1 (5 bases). The V end was cut by 1 base, the J end by 1 base, with 7 bases between. CDR3 length: 14 residues. The germline V gene encodes CDR1 MGHDK and CDR2 SYGVNS. CDR3 loop: CASSEFGGNYGYTF. As DNA, the CDR3 is TGTGCCAGCAGTGAATTCGGGGGTAACTATGGCTACACCTTC.

The chain is built from TRBV6-6 and TRBJ1-4, with no clear D. The CDR3 length is 14 residues. V shed 2 bases and J shed 5 bases, with 9 bases lying between them. Germline V gene data show CDR1 as MNHNY and CDR2 as SVGAGI (reference sequence). In DNA, the CDR3 is TGTGCCAGCAGTTACCCGGAGAAGAATGAAAAACTGTTTTTT. Translation gives CASSYPEKNEKLFF.

In this sample, this clone turned up a few times. The chain recombines TRBV7-8 with TRBJ2-3; D remains unclear. V dropped 6 bases and J dropped 1 base, with 14 bases sitting between them. Germline loops: CDR1 SGHVS, CDR2 FQNEAQ. The CDR3 consists of 15 residues. The CDR3, as DNA: TGTGCCAGCAGGCTTAAATCCAGCCGCACAGATACGCAGTATTTT. Its protein product is CASRLKSSRTDTQYF.

This chain links TRBV5-1 with TRBJ2-7, with D uncertain. This CDR3 contains 14 residues. Trimming took off 5 bases at V and 3 bases at J, with 15 bases between the two ends. Germline CDR1 and CDR2: SGHRS and YFSETQ. CDR3 in amino acids: CASSRAEPSYEQYF. In nucleotides, the CDR3 is TGCGCCAGCAGTAGGGCAGAACCGAGCTACGAGCAGTACTTC.

This rearrangement joins TRBV19 to TRBJ1-2; 8 nucleotides line up with TRBD1. CDR1 is LNHDA and CDR2 is SQIVND in the germline V gene (reference sequence). With V trimmed by 7 bases and J by 8 bases, 15 bases remained unmatched. The CDR3 extends over 15 amino acids. This CDR3 is CASTGLQGGKGGYTF. For the CDR3, the DNA is TGTGCCAGTACTGGTCTACAGGGGGGGAAAGGAGGCTACACCTTC.

This sequence joins TRBV25-1 and TRBJ1-4; TRBD1 matches at 7 bases. V gave up 4 bases and J gave up 7 bases; unmatched junction bases: 9. The germline CDR1 and CDR2 sequences are MGHDK and SYGVNS. CDR3 length: 15 amino acids. CDR3 bases: TGTGCCAGCAGTGCACAGGGGCGGGGTATTGAAAAACTGTTTTTT. This gives the protein CASSAQGRGIEKLFF.

There are a few counts of this clone. The J gene is TRBJ2-4, the V gene TRBV13, with 8 bases that match TRBD2. Germline lookup yields CDR1 PRHDT and CDR2 FYEKMQ (reference sequence). This CDR3 is built from 14 residues. Losses at the gene ends were 3 bases for V and 9 bases for J; bases not matched to a gene: 7. Written as DNA, the CDR3 is TGTGCCAGCAGCTTGCGGACCCGGGGGGGCATTCAGTACTTC. Translation: CASSLRTRGGIQYF.

The V gene is TRBV5-1, the J gene TRBJ1-1; 9 bases map to TRBD1. V lost 3 bases to trimming and J lost 6 bases; unmatched junction nucleotides: 6. CDR1 and CDR2 (germline): SGHRS, YFSETQ. CDR3 length equals 14 residues. The CDR3 sequence: CASSWGTGKAEAFF. As DNA, the CDR3 is TGCGCCAGCAGCTGGGGGACAGGGAAGGCTGAAGCTTTCTTT.

In regard to this clone: Other nucleotide sequences from this sample produce the same CDR3. The V and J genes are TRBV4-1 and TRBJ2-2, with 7 positions matching TRBD2. V lost 0 bases to trimming and J lost 6 bases; unmatched junction nucleotides: 4. CDR1 MGHRA and CDR2 YSYEKL come from the germline V gene. The CDR3 extends over 15 amino acids. The DNA for the CDR3 is TGCGCCAGCAGCCAAGATCGAGGGAGGGCCGGGGAGCTGTTTTTT. It is translated as CASSQDRGRAGELFF.

The count of this clone is one. This chain links TRBV28 with TRBJ2-2, with TRBD2 identical over 14 bases. The germline V gene encodes CDR1 MDHEN and CDR2 SYDVKM. The V gene end was trimmed by 6 bases and the J gene end by 8 bases; junction bases not matched to a gene: 2. CDR3 length equals 14 residues. As DNA, the CDR3 is TGTGCCAGCAGGACTAGCGGGAGGGCTGGGGAGCTGTTTTTT. This encodes CASRTSGRAGELFF.

This clone appeared a few times. CDR3 DNA sequence: TGTGCCAGCCGCCGGGAGTTCAATCAGCCCCAGCATTTT. Its protein is CASRREFNQPQHF. This chain joins TRBV6-1 and TRBJ1-5; D is undetermined. The ends were cut back, 8 bases at V and 3 bases at J, with 11 bases in the middle. This CDR3 is built from 13 residues. Germline values: CDR1 MNHNS, CDR2 SASEGT.

V is TRBV6-5 and J is TRBJ1-6; D is undetermined. The CDR3 is 14 amino acids. Germline V lookup: CDR1 MNHEY, CDR2 SVGAGI. V gave up 3 bases and J gave up 10 bases, with 13 bases separating them. CDR3 amino acids: CASSYLPPQSPLHF. CDR3 sequence (DNA): TGTGCCAGCAGTTATCTTCCGCCTCAGTCACCCCTCCACTTT.

This clone appeared many times. The V call is TRBV11-2, the J call TRBJ1-2, with D perhaps TRBD1 (5 bases). The V end was cut by 1 base, the J end by 4 bases, with 10 bases between. The CDR3 is 14 residues long. The germline V gene has CDR1 SGHAT and CDR2 FQNNGV. CDR3 protein: CASSLVDSAYGYTF. The CDR3 coding sequence is TGTGCCAGCAGCTTAGTAGACAGCGCCTATGGCTACACCTTC.

The J gene is TRBJ2-7, the V gene TRBV7-2; 13 nucleotides line up with TRBD2. V was clipped by 1 base and J by 4 bases; unmatched bases: 4. Per the germline V gene, CDR1 is SGHTA and CDR2 is FQGNSA. The CDR3 covers 16 residues. The CDR3 DNA follows: TGTGCCAGCAGCTTAGAAACTAGCGGGAGGGGTTACGAGCAGTACTTC. The encoded protein is CASSLETSGRGYEQYF.

The rearrangement joins TRBV5-1 to TRBJ1-3; D possibly corresponds to TRBD1 (5 bases). The germline V and J ends were trimmed by 2 bases and 0 bases, with 9 bases remaining between them. CDR3 length: 15 residues. Germline assignment: CDR1 SGHRS and CDR2 YFSETQ. The CDR3 DNA is TGCGCCAGCAGCTTTACGGGGGGCTCTGGAAACACCATATATTTT. This translates into CASSFTGGSGNTIYF.

This chain connects TRBV14 to TRBJ2-3, with D possibly being TRBD2 (5 bases). V shed 3 bases and J shed 8 bases, with 15 bases lying between them. The CDR3 loop spans 14 amino acids. Germline lookup yields CDR1 SGHDN and CDR2 FVKESK. The CDR3 reads CASSQDSRSGTQYF. CDR3 nucleotides: TGTGCCAGCAGCCAGGACTCCAGATCGGGTACGCAGTATTTT.

The J gene is TRBJ2-2, the V gene TRBV28; D is tentatively TRBD1 or TRBD2 (6 bases each). The CDR3 has 13 amino acids. Germline V lookup: CDR1 MDHEN, CDR2 SYDVKM. V lost 6 bases and J 6 bases, leaving 11 bases between the germline ends. The CDR3 sequence is CASRTGAPGELFF. The CDR3 DNA reads TGTGCCAGCAGGACGGGGGCGCCCGGGGAGCTGTTTTTT.

The CDR3 loop reads CASTFRGGRETQYF. CDR3 coding DNA: TGTGCCAGCACCTTCAGGGGGGGCCGGGAGACCCAGTACTTC. The gene calls are TRBV7-2 and TRBJ2-5; TRBD1 or TRBD2 may be the D gene (7 bases each). Trimming cost V 7 bases and J 5 bases, with 17 bases left between them. Germline-derived CDR1 and CDR2 are SGHTA and FQGNSA. The CDR3 sequence is 14 residues long.